These T cell receptor beta chains were read from a single sample in a study of blood T cell repertoires in COVID-19. Assay: immunoSEQ multiplex PCR; the TCRdb copy retains only in-frame clones and omits some. The sample yields more than 85,000 clones, over 75% seen once. The sequenced material came from peripheral blood. The receptors were sampled from a middle-aged man with acute or convalescent COVID-19. The CDR3 runs from the conserved cysteine through the conserved F or W. Clone size is shown for a subset of rows, as once, few, many or a class of expanded clone.

V gene,clone size,J gene,CDR3 protein
TRBV6-1,-,TRBJ1-2,CASSERYYGYTF
TRBV27,-,TRBJ1-2,CASSLWSGNYGYTF
TRBV14,-,TRBJ2-7,CASSQDAGTATYEQYF
TRBV11-2,-,TRBJ2-1,CASSPVLAGTEQFF
TRBV5-6,few,TRBJ2-7,CASSLAVTRKVYEQYF
TRBV3-1/TRBV3-2,-,TRBJ2-7,CASSLDREYEQYF
TRBV10-3,few,TRBJ2-1,CAISGTSGRRSNEQFF
TRBV3-1/TRBV3-2,-,TRBJ2-1,CASSETSGSYNEQFF
TRBV6-6,-,TRBJ1-6,CASSSYSYNSPLHF
TRBV11-2,-,TRBJ1-2,CASSLGTGFNYGYTF
TRBV3-1/TRBV3-2,few,TRBJ2-1,CASSQPTSGSYNEQFF
TRBV11-3,-,TRBJ2-6,CASSLVGAQSGANVLTF
TRBV4-2,-,TRBJ2-1,CASSQVWERGPQHILEQFF
TRBV19,-,TRBJ2-4,CASNPQGDGIQYF
TRBV3-1/TRBV3-2,-,TRBJ2-7,CASSQAGVAQYF
TRBV2,-,TRBJ2-3,CASTRGTSGGAVDTQYF
TRBV19,-,TRBJ1-5,CASTKTGQEDSNQPQHF
TRBV19,-,TRBJ2-2,CASSNIEQGITGELFF
TRBV7-6,once,TRBJ1-3,CASSLDRGAGNTIYF
TRBV5-1,-,TRBJ1-2,CASRRVTGNYGYTF
TRBV10-1,-,TRBJ2-7,CASSVDWRGNEQYF
TRBV7-6,-,TRBJ1-6,CASSSDPPGGSPLHF
TRBV7-6,-,TRBJ1-1,CASSLGTTGGPRSNTEAFF
TRBV19,-,TRBJ1-4,CASSDGQITNEKLFF
TRBV9,-,TRBJ1-4,CASSVVGRPDEKLFF
TRBV30,-,TRBJ2-1,CAGDEYNEQFF
TRBV7-9,-,TRBJ1-4,CASSLRDREDEKLFF
TRBV3-1/TRBV3-2,few,TRBJ1-2,CASSQDLSGYYGYTF
TRBV7-8,-,TRBJ1-5,CASSFLGDSNQSQHF
TRBV4-1,-,TRBJ2-3,CASSQGPTRSTDTQYF
TRBV19,-,TRBJ1-4,CASSIARRAGEKLFF
TRBV6-1,-,TRBJ2-3,CASSERLVTDTQYF
TRBV5-4,-,TRBJ2-7,CASSSELMGHISYEQYF
TRBV7-8,-,TRBJ2-2,CASSFSGGARTGELFF
TRBV5-6,-,TRBJ1-1,CASSWGQGQNTEAFF
TRBV19,-,TRBJ1-6,CASSMWTDSPLHF
TRBV30,-,TRBJ2-7,CAWSVTTGTSAYEQYF
TRBV5-4,-,TRBJ2-3,CASRRTAGRSTDTQYF
TRBV6-5,-,TRBJ1-1,CASSPLPGATEAFF
TRBV3-1/TRBV3-2,once,TRBJ2-4,CASSHLGGRYQEDIQYF
TRBV24-1,-,TRBJ2-5,CAIGTGEKTQYF
TRBV6-5,once,TRBJ1-5,CASRVTEYSNQPQHF
TRBV11-2,-,TRBJ1-2,CASRSLRARGYTF
TRBV6-1,-,TRBJ1-3,CASSEGADGNTIYF
TRBV18,-,TRBJ2-5,CASSPPTVSQETQYF
TRBV4-1,-,TRBJ2-3,CASSQDQRSPRTSTDTQYF
TRBV9,-,TRBJ2-3,CASSPSGGTDTQYF
TRBV28,-,TRBJ1-1,CASSPTVNTEAFF
TRBV27,-,TRBJ2-1,CASSLRLAGGNEQFF
TRBV7-9,-,TRBJ2-3,CASSQGEVQRIADTQYF
TRBV2,-,TRBJ2-3,CASSEVAGGTDTQYF